This T cell receptor beta chain came from a study of low-dose radiotherapy and immunotherapy resistance in tumors. Background on the study: Every six weeks patients received intravenous ipilimumab 1 mg/kg, and every two weeks they received intravenous nivolumab 240 mg.

Germline lookup yields CDR1 SGHRS and CDR2 YFSETQ. With 4 bases removed from V and 4 bases from J, the gap between germline ends came to 15 bases. This CDR3 comprises 14 residues. First-strand cDNA used TRAV- and TRBV-specific primers, covering alpha and beta chains. With a constant-region primer and a V-primer adapter, TCRs were subjected to roughly 18 PCR cycles of amplification. TCRdb ran MiXCR on the reads and lists one entry per CDR3 protein. The data contain some 46,000 distinct CDR3 sequences, around a quarter of them singletons. This sample's time point: after trial treatment. Described treatment: LDRT plus nivolumab, ipilimumab, low-dose cyclophosphamide and aspirin (RACIN trial). Donors were dosed with nivolumab and ipilimumab; they also received aspirin, low-dose cyclophosphamide and low-dose radiotherapy.

The sequences come from PBMCs, collected after low-dose radiotherapy plus immunotherapy. This chain connects TRBV5-1 to TRBJ2-7; D perhaps matches TRBD1 (7 bases). The source is a male donor with prostate cancer. The CDR3 reads CASSPDRAGYEQYF. CDR3 coding DNA: TGCGCCAGCAGCCCAGACAGGGCGGGATACGAGCAGTACTTC.